This T cell receptor (beta chain) was sequenced for a study of T cells in Graves' hyperthyroidism and ophthalmopathy. Study conclusions and caveats: Classification by a 13 V-J model distinguished ophthalmopathy from stable hyperthyroidism. Clonotypes that were expanded in thyroid above 0.001 mostly appeared in blood too.

No progression to ophthalmopathy during 18 months of follow-up defined stable disease. RNA transcripts were the template for amplifying TCR beta CDR3 regions. RT-PCR in the first round (using the HTBI primer set) targeted the TCR CDR3. TCRdb reprocessed the multiplex PCR reads via MiXCR and lists one record per CDR3 protein. This table has about 480,000 distinct CDR3 sequences, over 13% appearing once. This CDR3 is 19 amino acids long. Germline CDR1 and CDR2: KGHDR and SFDVKD. V shed 10 bases and J 5 bases; nucleotides not matched to a gene: 21. This clonotype was detected ten times or more. Its antigen is as yet unknown.

The sample comprised blood. This clonotype was sampled from a young woman with Graves' hyperthyroidism. This chain connects TRBV24-1 to TRBJ1-6; 8 bases fit TRBD1. CDR3: CATSKGPGQGIGDNSPLHF. DNA of the CDR3: TGTGCCACAAGTAAAGGGCCTGGACAGGGAATAGGGGATAATTCACCCCTCCACTTT.